This T cell receptor beta chain emerged from a study of blood T cell repertoires in COVID-19. Whole-study context: The study drew acute and convalescent COVID-19 samples from the United States, Italy and Spain. Nucleic acid was either cDNA or gDNA, and it came from T cells, B-cell-depleted T cells, or PBMCs.

Study processing details: How many nucleated cells were present was estimated from reference gene primer amplification. Generated by immunoSEQ multiplex PCR, the TCRdb table keeps only in-frame clones and is missing some. For V, J and clone size, that table is used; D and trimming come from the DNA. Of about 41,000 clones listed, around 83% are singletons. With V trimmed by 6 bases and J by 7 bases, 6 bases remained unmatched. The CDR3 runs to 13 residues. Looked up from germline, CDR1 is SNHLY and CDR2 is FYNNEI. The material sequenced was peripheral blood. The chain uses TRBV2 and TRBJ1-5; 7 nucleotides line up with TRBD1. The sequence came from a woman at least 80 years old with acute or convalescent COVID-19. The CDR3 sequence: CASRVQQGQPQHF. The CDR3, as DNA: TGTGCCAGCAGAGTCCAACAGGGGCAGCCCCAGCATTTT. Looking up the rest from reference TRBV2 and TRBJ1-5 gives the full variable domain: EPEVTQTPSHQVTQMGQEVILRCVPISNHLYFYWYRQILGQKVEFLVSFYNNEISEKSEIFDDQFSVERPDGSNFTLKIRSTKLEDSAMYFCASRVQQGQPQHFGDGTRLSIL.